Following are 15 T cell receptor beta chains from one sample sequenced in a study of control samples from healthy donors and cancer patients. Here immunoSEQ multiplex PCR was the method, and the copy in TCRdb shows in-frame clones only, minus some. Among roughly 88,000 clones listed, 85% to 95% were seen once. The sequenced sample was blood. Receptors were obtained from a man aged 18-30 years in good health.

The V and J genes are TRBV6-1 and TRBJ2-7; no clear D. Trimming removed 8 bases at V and 3 bases at J, with 14 bases between. The CDR3 has 13 residues. The germline V gene encodes CDR1 MNHNS and CDR2 SASEGT. CDR3 sequence reads: CASSTKPYYEQYF. DNA for the CDR3: TGTGCCAGCTCCACAAAACCTTACTACGAGCAGTACTTC.

The V call is TRBV18, the J call TRBJ1-2, with D perhaps TRBD1 (5 bases). The V end was cut by 4 bases, the J end by 2 bases, with 17 bases between. The germline V gene has CDR1 KGHSH and CDR2 LQKENI. The CDR3 is 16 amino acids. CDR3 bases: TGTGCCAGCTCACTCCAGGGTGGCCAGGCAAACTATGGCTACACCTTC. Protein sequence: CASSLQGGQANYGYTF.

This clone was counted once. V gene TRBV30 combines with J gene TRBJ2-1, with 11 bases fitting TRBD2. The CDR3 spans 17 residues. Germline trimming cut 2 bases from V and 4 bases from J; bases unmatched to any gene: 10. Germline V gene lookup returns CDR1 GTSNPN and CDR2 SVGIG (reference sequence). This CDR3 reads CAWSPDSGRAVYNEQFF. The CDR3 DNA is TGTGCCTGGAGTCCCGATAGCGGGAGGGCGGTATACAATGAGCAGTTCTTC. Looking up the rest from reference TRBV30 and TRBJ2-1 gives the full variable domain: SQTIHQWPATLVQPVGSPLSLECTVEGTSNPNLYWYRQAAGRGLQLLFYSVGIGQISSEVPQNLSASRPQDRQFILSSKKLLLSDSGFYLCAWSPDSGRAVYNEQFFGPGTRLTVL.

This chain joins TRBV6-1 and TRBJ2-5; D is possibly TRBD2 (6 bases). The germline V gene encodes CDR1 MNHNS and CDR2 SASEGT. V lost 1 base to trimming and J lost 4 bases, with 13 bases between them. This CDR3 is built from 15 residues. CDR3 coding DNA: TGTGCCAGCAGTGAAGTCCCCTTGGGGGGAGAGACCCAGTACTTC. Protein product: CASSEVPLGGETQYF.

The chain is built from TRBV6-1 and TRBJ1-3; a possible D gene is TRBD1 (5 bases). The CDR3 runs to 16 residues. Germline CDR1 MNHNS, CDR2 SASEGT. Trimming removed 4 bases at V and 0 bases at J, with 13 bases between. The CDR3 region is CASSGSGRSSGNTIYF. DNA of the CDR3: TGTGCCAGCAGTGGCTCGGGACGGTCCTCTGGAAACACCATATATTTT.

The CDR3 region has the DNA TGTGCCAGCAGCTTAGTCGGGACTTCGGGCAATGAGCAGTTCTTC. It specifies CASSLVGTSGNEQFF. V and J are TRBV7-8 and TRBJ2-1, with D possibly matching TRBD2 (6 bases). Germline values: CDR1 SGHVS, CDR2 FQNEAQ. This CDR3 contains 15 residues. The germline V and J ends were trimmed by 1 base and 6 bases, with 13 bases remaining between them.

Here the CDR3 reads CAWTGYSYEQYF. DNA for the CDR3: TGTGCCTGGACAGGGTACTCCTACGAGCAGTACTTC. The chain combines TRBV30 with TRBJ2-7; weak D call: TRBD1 (5 bases). Germline loops: CDR1 GTSNPN, CDR2 SVGIG (reference sequence). CDR3 length: 12 residues. Trimming pared 4 bases from V and 0 bases from J, leaving 7 bases between.

In this sample, this clone turned up once. CDR3 sequence: CASSDVNPYGYTF. CDR3 nucleotides: TGTGCCAGCAGTGACGTAAATCCCTATGGCTACACCTTC. The V gene is TRBV2, the J gene TRBJ1-2; the D is unclear. The CDR3 spans 13 residues. Germline loops: CDR1 SNHLY, CDR2 FYNNEI. Trimming took 3 bases from V and 4 from J, leaving 9 bases between them.

The rearrangement links TRBV10-3 to TRBJ2-2, with 8 bases matching TRBD1. Germline V gene sequence: CDR1 ENHRY, CDR2 SYGVKD. This CDR3 comprises 14 residues. V was pared by 6 bases and J by 7 bases, with 7 bases of the junction left unmatched. CDR3 sequence: CAIRGGQAVGELFF. CDR3 nucleotides: TGTGCCATCAGGGGGGGACAGGCCGTCGGGGAGCTGTTTTTT.

The genes are TRBV28 and TRBJ1-2; D is ambiguous. Germline V gene lookup returns CDR1 MDHEN and CDR2 SYDVKM. There are 11 residues in the CDR3. The CDR3 loop is CDVYPNYGYTF. DNA of the CDR3: TGTGACGTTTACCCCAACTATGGCTACACCTTC.

This chain uses TRBV29-1 with TRBJ1-3; D is undetermined. Germline assignment: CDR1 SQVTM and CDR2 ANQGSEA. Trimming removed 2 bases at V and 0 bases at J, with 2 bases between. This CDR3 has 12 residues. CDR3 nucleotides: TGCAGCGTTGAAAGCTCTGGAAACACCATATATTTT. This sequence encodes CSVESSGNTIYF.

This rearrangement joins TRBV3-1 (or the pseudogene TRBV3-2) to TRBJ2-3; D is perhaps TRBD2 (5 bases). V gave up 4 bases and J gave up 3 bases, with 8 bases separating them. In germline, CDR1 is LGHDT, CDR2 YNNKEL (reference sequence). CDR3 size: 13 residues. In DNA form, the CDR3 reads TGTGCCAGCAGCCCCCGGAGGACAGATACGCAGTATTTT. The encoded protein is CASSPRRTDTQYF.

The CDR3 DNA reads TGCGCCAGCAGCTCCCCGGACAGACTGCCCACTGGGTACACCTTC. It encodes CASSSPDRLPTGYTF. The chain recombines TRBV4-1 with TRBJ1-2, with D possibly TRBD1 on 6 matching bases. The CDR3 is 15 amino acids. The germline CDR1 and CDR2 sequences are MGHRA and YSYEKL. V was clipped by 5 bases and J by 11 bases, with 24 bases between them.

V is TRBV2 and J is TRBJ1-1, with D unresolved. Trimming removed 3 bases at V and 5 bases at J, with 7 bases between. The CDR3 has 12 amino acids. Germline V gene sequence: CDR1 SNHLY, CDR2 FYNNEI. The CDR3, as DNA: TGTGCCAGCAGTGACCCAGGAACTGAAGCTTTCTTT. Translating gives CASSDPGTEAFF.

The count of this clone is one. The chain combines TRBV7-8 with TRBJ1-3, with D hard to call. This CDR3 comprises 16 residues. Trimming took off 1 base at V and 0 bases at J, with 10 bases between the two ends. The germline CDR1 and CDR2 sequences are SGHVS and FQNEAQ. As DNA, the CDR3 is TGTGCCAGCAGCTTAGATCCCCTCTTCTCTGGAAACACCATATATTTT. It is translated as CASSLDPLFSGNTIYF.